Each of the 30 T cell receptor beta chains below was sequenced from the same sample in a study of cytomegalovirus exposure and HLA in healthy donors. With 60 Vbeta and 13 Jbeta primers, the PCR was carried out. The protocol was immunoSEQ multiplex PCR, while the TCRdb copy is restricted to in-frame clones and leaves out a portion. This repertoire shows around 120,000 clones, roughly three quarters found once; its top ten account for approximately 16%. The specimen sequenced was PBMCs. Receptor source: a man in his forties or fifties in good health and CMV-seropositive.

The CDR3: CASSLWHGSRSSYNEQFF. CDR3 DNA: TGTGCCAGCAGCTTATGGCACGGTTCACGGAGCTCCTACAATGAGCAGTTCTTC. The chain combines TRBV7-2 with TRBJ2-1; D unclear. The CDR3 spans 18 residues. V was clipped by 2 bases and J by 0 bases, with 17 bases between them. CDR1 is SGHTA and CDR2 is FQGNSA in the germline V gene.

The chain employs TRBV27 and TRBJ2-1; TRBD2 matches 9 bases. V lost 6 bases, J lost 6 bases, and 12 bases stayed unmatched. The CDR3 loop spans 16 amino acids. CDR1 and CDR2 from the germline V gene are MNHEY and SMNVEV (reference sequence). In DNA, the CDR3 is TGTGCCAGCAGCTGGGACCCGGGACTAGCAAGCAATGAGCAGTTCTTC. This translates into CASSWDPGLASNEQFF.

The chain has TRBV7-9 and TRBJ1-1; D unclear. The germline V gene encodes CDR1 SEHNR and CDR2 FQNEAQ (reference sequence). The CDR3 has 13 amino acids. V lost 5 bases to trimming and J lost 11 bases, with 18 bases between them. In DNA, the CDR3 is TGTGCCAGCAGCCCCTCTTCGGGGATGAATGCTTTCTTT. Protein sequence: CASSPSSGMNAFF.

This chain links TRBV27 with TRBJ2-1; TRBD1 agrees at 9 bases. J was trimmed by 7 bases and V by 6 bases; bases with no gene match: 10. Germline V lookup: CDR1 MNHEY, CDR2 SMNVEV (reference sequence). The CDR3 covers 15 residues. CDR3: CASSGQGISGNEQFF. DNA of the CDR3: TGTGCCAGCAGCGGACAGGGGATTTCGGGGAATGAGCAGTTCTTC.

The rearrangement links TRBV19 to TRBJ2-2; D may be TRBD2 (6 bases). The CDR3 sequence is 15 residues long. Between the trimmed V and J ends, which lost 10 bases and 2 bases, there was a span of 17 bases. CDR1 and CDR2 (germline): LNHDA, SQIVND (reference sequence). The DNA of the CDR3 is TGTGCCACCCCCCGGGACTCGCTCAACACCGGGGAGCTGTTTTTT. This encodes CATPRDSLNTGELFF.

This chain joins TRBV6-5 and TRBJ2-7, with D possibly being TRBD1 (5 bases). V lost 8 bases and J 3 bases, leaving 17 bases between the germline ends. The CDR3 spans 14 residues. CDR1 is MNHEY, CDR2 SVGAGI, per germline. The CDR3 DNA reads TGTGCCAGCCGATTTTTAAGAGACAGCTACGAGCAGTACTTC. This codes for CASRFLRDSYEQYF.

A few counts support this clone. The chain couples TRBV10-2 to TRBJ1-5; TRBD1 matches at 10 bases. There are 14 residues in the CDR3. Germline loops: CDR1 WSHSY, CDR2 SAAADI. V trimming: 5 bases; J trimming: 6 bases; junction bases outside the gene matches: 4. The CDR3 region has the DNA TGCGCCAGCAGTTCGACAGGGGGCAGTCAGCCCCAGCATTTT. Translated: CASSSTGGSQPQHF.

V gene TRBV27 combines with J gene TRBJ2-7; D possibly corresponds to TRBD2 (6 bases). Germline V gene data show CDR1 as MNHEY and CDR2 as SMNVEV (reference sequence). CDR3 size: 14 residues. The V gene lost 6 bases and the J gene lost 1 base, with 13 bases spanning the gap. The CDR3 DNA sequence: TGTGCCAGCAGCCTGGGACTGCGTTCCTACGAGCAGTACTTC. Translated: CASSLGLRSYEQYF.

For this clone: One end of the junction fails to match germline, which may point to a read error. The chain joins TRBV7-9 to TRBJ2-2; no clear D. Per the germline V gene, CDR1 is SEHNR and CDR2 is FQNEAQ (reference sequence). This CDR3 has 15 residues. CDR3 loop: CSSSFLQSNTGELFF. The CDR3 nucleotides are TGTTCCAGCAGCTTTCTGCAGTCGAACACCGGGGAGCTGTTTTTT.

The gene calls are TRBV10-2 and TRBJ1-2; TRBD1 matches at 9 bases. Trimming took 4 bases from V and 5 from J; bases not matched to a gene: 5. The CDR3 has 14 residues. Germline CDR1 WSHSY, CDR2 SAAADI. DNA of the CDR3: TGCGCCAGCAGTGGGACGACAGGGGGGTATGGCTACACCTTC. Protein product: CASSGTTGGYGYTF.

This clone was picked up a small number of times. The CDR3 here is CASSQESGLNTEAFF. CDR3 nucleotide sequence: TGCGCCAGCAGCCAAGAATCAGGGCTGAACACTGAAGCTTTCTTT. The gene calls are TRBV4-1 and TRBJ1-1; a possible D gene is TRBD1 (5 bases). Trimming removed 0 bases at V and 0 bases at J, with 8 bases between. The germline V gene encodes CDR1 MGHRA and CDR2 YSYEKL. CDR3 length: 15 residues.

The chain recombines TRBV27 with TRBJ2-7, with D unresolved. Germline CDR1 reads MNHEY; CDR2 reads SMNVEV (reference sequence). V was cut by 5 bases and J by 0 bases, with 11 bases left in between. CDR3 size: 14 residues. The CDR3 DNA sequence: TGTGCCAGCAGTCTAAGCCCCCTCTCCTACGAGCAGTACTTC. Encoded protein: CASSLSPLSYEQYF.

This clone was observed once. The chain has TRBV10-3 and TRBJ2-1; 14 nucleotides line up with TRBD2. Germline V CDR1 and CDR2: ENHRY, SYGVKD. This CDR3 region has 17 residues. The junction had 5 bases not matched to a gene; V was cut back by 6 bases and J by 1 base. CDR3 in amino acids: CAISVGLAGDSYNEQFF. The CDR3 DNA is TGTGCCATCAGCGTGGGACTAGCGGGGGATTCCTACAATGAGCAGTTCTTC.

This chain links TRBV19 with TRBJ2-1; 9 bases align to TRBD1. This CDR3 comprises 17 residues. The J segment lost 7 bases and the V segment lost 7 bases, leaving 17 bases of the junction unmatched. Germline V gene data show CDR1 as LNHDA and CDR2 as SQIVND (reference sequence). The CDR3 is CASTSLPPGQGWNEQFF. The CDR3, as DNA: TGTGCCAGTACCTCTCTTCCGCCGGGACAGGGTTGGAATGAGCAGTTCTTC.

This chain joins TRBV18 and TRBJ2-7; unclear D gene. Germline V gene sequence: CDR1 KGHSH, CDR2 LQKENI. Trimming took off 0 bases at V and 0 bases at J, with 6 bases between the two ends. There are 14 residues in the CDR3. The CDR3 region is CASSPPTSSYEQYF. CDR3 sequence (DNA): TGTGCCAGCTCACCACCAACGAGCTCCTACGAGCAGTACTTC.

V usage is TRBV6-5 and J usage is TRBJ2-5; the match to TRBD1 covers 11 bases. With V trimmed by 2 bases and J by 2 bases, 4 bases remained unmatched. The CDR3 extends over 16 amino acids. Germline CDR1 reads MNHEY; CDR2 reads SVGAGI. The CDR3: CASSYTRDRGQETQYF. CDR3 DNA sequence: TGTGCCAGCAGTTACACAAGGGACAGGGGGCAAGAGACCCAGTACTTC.

The chain employs TRBV7-2 and TRBJ2-7, with D unresolved. In germline, CDR1 is SGHTA, CDR2 FQGNSA. The CDR3 runs to 12 residues. The germline V and J ends were trimmed by 4 bases and 0 bases, with 4 bases remaining between them. The CDR3 bases are TGTGCCAGCAGCTACAGCTCCTACGAGCAGTACTTC. Amino acid sequence: CASSYSSYEQYF.

The J gene is TRBJ2-1, the V gene TRBV29-1; no firm D call. Per germline, CDR1 SQVTM and CDR2 ANQGSEA. Trimming pared 3 bases from V and 0 bases from J, leaving 6 bases between. The CDR3 has 13 residues. The CDR3 DNA reads TGCAGCGTTGATAGCAGCTCCTACAATGAGCAGTTCTTC. Translation gives CSVDSSSYNEQFF.

The chain combines TRBV2 with TRBJ1-5, with D possibly TRBD1 on 6 matching bases. The germline V and J ends were trimmed by 4 bases and 1 base, with 11 bases remaining between them. From germline, CDR1 is SNHLY and CDR2 FYNNEI. This CDR3 contains 15 residues. CDR3 sequence: CASSGGQPSNQPQHF. The CDR3 DNA sequence: TGTGCCAGCAGTGGGGGACAACCGAGCAATCAGCCCCAGCATTTT.

This clone was detected only a few times. The chain carries TRBV2 and TRBJ1-1; D gene unclear. Germline values: CDR1 SNHLY, CDR2 FYNNEI. The V and J ends lost 7 bases and 0 bases respectively, with 12 bases between them. The CDR3 loop spans 14 amino acids. The CDR3 DNA is TGTGCCAGCACCCCCTTTTCCCTGAACACTGAAGCTTTCTTT. Translating it yields CASTPFSLNTEAFF.

The chain employs TRBV6-5 and TRBJ2-7, with 10 bases that match TRBD2. In germline, CDR1 is MNHEY, CDR2 SVGAGI. V dropped 5 bases and J dropped 2; count of bases not matched to a gene: 3. The CDR3 has 14 amino acids. CDR3 DNA sequence: TGTGCCAGCAGTGTTAGCGGGGGGACCTACGAGCAGTACTTC. It specifies CASSVSGGTYEQYF.

This clone has just one count. The rearrangement links TRBV19 to TRBJ1-1, with 7 bases identical to TRBD1. V lost 5 bases, J lost 9 bases, and 9 bases stayed unmatched. Germline CDR1 reads LNHDA; CDR2 reads SQIVND (reference sequence). This CDR3 has 13 residues. CDR3 sequence: CASSAQDRRQAFF. The CDR3 DNA follows: TGTGCCAGTAGTGCCCAGGACAGGAGACAAGCTTTCTTT.

This clone was counted only a few times. J is TRBJ1-1 and V is TRBV2, with 9 bases that match TRBD1. This CDR3 comprises 21 residues. Germline CDR1 reads SNHLY; CDR2 reads FYNNEI. V was pared by 5 bases and J by 0 bases, with 22 bases of the junction left unmatched. The CDR3 DNA is TGTGCCAGCAGTATACTAAAACAATTCCCGGGACAGGGTTTCATGAACACTGAAGCTTTCTTT. This codes for CASSILKQFPGQGFMNTEAFF.

This clone has more than one count but fewer than ten. The chain employs TRBV28 and TRBJ2-3; TRBD2 aligns across 11 bases. Trimming at V came to 4 bases and at J to 6 bases, leaving 9 bases not matched to a gene. The CDR3 extends over 16 amino acids. CDR1 and CDR2 from the germline V gene are MDHEN and SYDVKM. The CDR3 loop reads CASSSPLAGVPDTQYF. The CDR3 region has the DNA TGTGCCAGCAGTTCCCCACTAGCGGGAGTCCCCGATACGCAGTATTTT.

The genes are TRBV27 and TRBJ1-1; D not certain. The CDR3 contains 14 residues. The V end was cut by 5 bases, the J end by 2 bases, with 12 bases between. Germline-derived CDR1 and CDR2 are MNHEY and SMNVEV (reference sequence). The CDR3 here is CASSVIEYNTEAFF. The CDR3 nucleotides are TGTGCCAGCAGTGTCATAGAGTATAACACTGAAGCTTTCTTT.

The count of this clone is one. The chain has TRBV5-5 and TRBJ2-7; D remains ambiguous. V was cut by 3 bases and J by 0 bases, with 13 bases left in between. The CDR3 is 15 amino acids. In germline, CDR1 is SGHKS, CDR2 YYEKEE (reference sequence). In nucleotides, the CDR3 is TGTGCCAGCAGCTCGGAGTATTGGAGCTCCTACGAGCAGTACTTC. Its translation is CASSSEYWSSYEQYF.

The chain carries TRBV6-5 and TRBJ1-2; maybe TRBD1 (6 bases). V was clipped by 7 bases and J by 5 bases, with 20 bases between them. Per the germline V gene, CDR1 is MNHEY and CDR2 is SVGAGI. The CDR3 runs 15 residues. Here the CDR3 DNA reads TGTGCCAGCAACCCAGGGGAAAGGAGTGTGTATGGCTACACCTTC. This codes for CASNPGERSVYGYTF.

The chain carries TRBV9 and TRBJ2-1; 9 bases fit TRBD1. The CDR3 sequence is 15 residues long. The V gene end was trimmed by 0 bases and the J gene end by 2 bases; junction bases not matched to a gene: 0. Germline V CDR1 and CDR2: SGDLS, YYNGEE. CDR3 in DNA: TGTGCCAGCAGCGTAGGGACAGGGGCCTACAATGAGCAGTTCTTC. It is translated as CASSVGTGAYNEQFF.

In its sample, this clone was seen a few times. This sequence joins TRBV5-4 and TRBJ1-1; the match to TRBD1 covers 7 bases. The germline V gene has CDR1 SGHNT and CDR2 YYREEE (reference sequence). The CDR3 runs to 12 residues. V was clipped by 4 bases and J by 6 bases; unmatched bases: 3. DNA of the CDR3: TGTGCCAGCAGCCCAGGGGGGCCTGAAGCTTTCTTT. It specifies CASSPGGPEAFF. Looking up the rest from reference TRBV5-4 and TRBJ1-1 gives the full variable domain: ETGVTQSPTHLIKTRGQQVTLRCSSQSGHNTVSWYQQALGQGPQFIFQYYREEENGRGNFPPRFSGLQFPNYSSELNVNALELDDSALYLCASSPGGPEAFFGQGTRLTVV.

A few counts support this clone. This chain links TRBV25-1 with TRBJ1-2; a weak D match, TRBD1 (5 bases). This CDR3 has 13 residues. Germline values: CDR1 MGHDK, CDR2 SYGVNS. Trimming removed 4 bases from V and 2 bases from J, with 8 bases in between. The CDR3 DNA follows: TGTGCCAGCAGTGTCGGGGGAAACTATGGCTACACCTTC. Its protein is CASSVGGNYGYTF.